Reported below is one TCR beta chain. The protocol was immunoSEQ multiplex PCR, while the TCRdb copy is restricted to in-frame clones and leaves out a portion. The profile covers some 77,000 clones, with roughly 96% appearing a single time and 0.3% to 0.35% taken by the ten largest. The record originates from a study of technical replicates of blood from a few donors. Germline CDR1 and CDR2: SGHVS and FNYEAQ. Trimming left V 5 bases short and J 3 bases short, with 10 bases between. The CDR3 runs 13 residues. The rearrangement joins TRBV7-6 to TRBJ1-1; D ambiguous. Sample: T cells isolated from PBMCs. This clonotype was sampled from a human donor in good health. The CDR3 coding sequence is TGTGCCAGCAGCCTAGGGCCCGACACTGAAGCTTTCTTT. The encoded protein is CASSLGPDTEAFF.